This TCR beta chain was profiled in a study of blood T cell repertoires in COVID-19. About the study: Specimens from acute and convalescent COVID-19 originated in the United States, Italy and Spain.

Clones were sequenced by immunoSEQ multiplex PCR, and TCRdb holds only the in-frame ones, with some missing. The sample has 80,000 or so clones, around three quarters seen once. The CDR3 is 15 residues long. V lost 4 bases and J lost 8; bases outside the gene matches: 6. CDR1 and CDR2 from the germline V gene are SGHTS and YDEGEE. Only one count was recorded for this clone. Sequenced sample: peripheral blood. The genes are TRBV5-8 and TRBJ2-1; TRBD2 matches at 13 bases. This clonotype was obtained from a woman aged 70-85 years with acute or convalescent COVID-19. In nucleotides, the CDR3 is TGTGCCAGCAGCCCTACTAGCGGGGGGGTCTATGAGCAGTTCTTC. Translation gives CASSPTSGGVYEQFF.